This T cell receptor beta chain was captured in a study of T cells in Graves' hyperthyroidism and ophthalmopathy. There are 13 residues in the CDR3. The germline V and J ends were trimmed by 8 bases and 0 bases, with 10 bases remaining between them. Of note for this clonotype: Its antigen is currently unknown.

Diagnosis rested on symptoms, serum thyroxine and TRAb, thyroid ultrasound, and orbital computed tomography. General observations from the study: A 13 V-J model separated ophthalmopathy from stable hyperthyroidism.

Researchers amplified the TCR beta CDR3 regions from RNA transcripts. First-round RT-PCR of the TCR CDR3 relied on the HTBI primer set. TCRdb re-called the multiplex PCR reads through MiXCR, storing one row per CDR3 protein. The table lists about 640,000 distinct CDR3 sequences, less than 25% of them singletons. The source material was blood. The chain recombines TRBV12-3 or TRBV12-4 with TRBJ1-1; the D is unclear. The source of this sequence is a man aged 30-40 years with Graves' ophthalmopathy. CDR3 protein: CASADTLNTEAFF. DNA for the CDR3: TGTGCCAGCGCAGACACCCTGAACACTGAAGCTTTCTTT.